One and the same sample provided the 30 T cell receptor beta chains below, sequenced in a study of CXCR3-negative and CXCR3-positive naive CD8 T cells. Researchers prepared the TRB cDNA libraries using 5' RACE with UMI labels. TCRdb reanalyzed the 5' RACE reads and collapses them to one entry per CDR3 protein, without DNA. The sample includes 100,000 to 150,000 distinct CDR3 sequences. Sequences were obtained from naive CXCR3- CD8+ T cells from blood. Noted subset: CD45RO-CCR7+CD27+CD95- naive CD8+ T cells lacking CXCR3 (TNR3-). The receptors stem from a human donor in good health. Some clones in this sample may be carry-over from other donors' samples.

The chain is built from TRBV15 and TRBJ2-7; checking the TCRdb D call of TRBD2 is not possible without DNA. From germline, CDR1 is LNHNV and CDR2 YYDKDF (reference sequence). The CDR3 sequence is 15 residues long. This chain's CDR3 is CATSREQGSTYEQYF.

The V gene is TRBV27, the J gene TRBJ2-7; TCRdb designates TRBD1, a call that cannot be tested without DNA. The CDR3 covers 13 residues. The germline gives CDR1 MNHEY, CDR2 SMNVEV (reference sequence). The CDR3 protein is CASSFGQGNEQYF.

The V and J genes are TRBV9 and TRBJ1-1; as DNA is missing, the TRBD1 call by TCRdb cannot be tested. CDR3 length: 15 amino acids. Germline-derived CDR1 and CDR2 are SGDLS and YYNGEE. The CDR3 sequence: CASSVGNRGLTEAFF.

The rearrangement uses TRBV9 and TRBJ2-2. The CDR3 runs 15 residues. Germline lookup yields CDR1 SGDLS and CDR2 YYNGEE. This chain's CDR3 is CASSEHDQNTGELFF.

The chain couples TRBV7-8 to TRBJ2-3; TCRdb returns TRBD2, unconfirmable since there is no DNA. The length of the CDR3 is 16 residues. Germline loops: CDR1 SGHVS, CDR2 FQNEAQ. CDR3 amino acids: CASSFPVGGGADTQYF.

The chain has TRBV9 and TRBJ2-1. Per the germline V gene, CDR1 is SGDLS and CDR2 is YYNGEE. The CDR3 loop spans 11 amino acids. CDR3 amino acids: CASSIDNEQFF.

The J gene is TRBJ2-3, the V gene TRBV7-9; TCRdb picks TRBD2, but there is no DNA to check that call. The germline V gene encodes CDR1 SEHNR and CDR2 FQNEAQ (reference sequence). CDR3 length: 16 residues. CDR3 sequence: CASSSGLAGGQSTQYF.

The chain employs TRBV15 and TRBJ1-2. Germline CDR1 reads LNHNV; CDR2 reads YYDKDF (reference sequence). CDR3 size: 14 residues. The CDR3 is CATSTRRTYYGYTF.

The chain employs TRBV6-2 or TRBV6-3 and TRBJ1-1; TCRdb picks TRBD1, but there is no DNA to check that call. In germline, CDR1 is MNHEY, CDR2 SVGEGT. The CDR3 length is 19 residues. The CDR3: CASSPDSPRISWVNTEAFF.

This chain joins TRBV12-3 or TRBV12-4 and TRBJ2-7; TCRdb designates TRBD1, a call that cannot be tested without DNA. This CDR3 comprises 14 residues. The CDR3 sequence: CASSLYRVKFEQYF.

The chain joins TRBV3-1 to TRBJ1-5; TCRdb's assignment of TRBD1 cannot be checked, as there is no DNA. The germline V gene has CDR1 LGHDT and CDR2 YNNKEL (reference sequence). This CDR3 contains 18 residues. The CDR3 is CASSQDRRHPLGSQPQHF. Full variable domain (remainder filled in from reference TRBV3-1 and TRBJ1-5): DTAVSQTPKYLVTQMGNDKSIKCEQNLGHDTMYWYKQDSKKFLKIMFSYNNKELIINETVPNRFSPKSPDKAHLNLHINSLELGDSAVYFCASSQDRRHPLGSQPQHFGDGTRLSIL.

V usage is TRBV19 and J usage is TRBJ1-2; without DNA, the TCRdb call of TRBD1 cannot be checked. CDR1 LNHDA and CDR2 SQIVND come from the germline V gene (reference sequence). The CDR3 length is 14 residues. CDR3 in amino acids: CASSPTGGAQGYTF.

This chain joins TRBV7-9 and TRBJ2-2; the D call from TCRdb, TRBD1, cannot be confirmed without DNA. The germline V gene encodes CDR1 SEHNR and CDR2 FQNEAQ (reference sequence). The CDR3 loop spans 14 amino acids. CDR3 sequence reads: CASAWTANTGELFF.

The chain joins TRBV28 to TRBJ2-1. Germline assignment: CDR1 MDHEN and CDR2 SYDVKM. This CDR3 comprises 14 residues. The CDR3 here is CASSQTDSYNEQFF.

The chain joins TRBV7-6 to TRBJ2-6; absent DNA, TCRdb's TRBD1 call cannot be checked. The CDR3 has 17 amino acids. CDR1 is SGHVS, CDR2 FNYEAQ, per germline. CDR3 in amino acids: CASSLDREVSGANVLAF. Full variable domain (missing parts from reference TRBV7-6 and TRBJ2-6): GAGVSQSPRYKVTKRGQDVALRCDPISGHVSLYWYRQALGQGPEFLTYFNYEAQQDKSGLPNDRFSAERPEGSISTLTIQRTEQRDSAMYRCASSLDREVSGANVLAFGAGSRLTVL.

This rearrangement joins TRBV5-1 to TRBJ2-1; lacking DNA, the TRBD2 call made by TCRdb goes unchecked. Germline V gene sequence: CDR1 SGHRS, CDR2 YFSETQ. This CDR3 has 13 amino acids. This CDR3 is CASSSVPYNEQFF.

The V call is TRBV9, the J call TRBJ2-2; TCRdb returns TRBD1, unconfirmable since there is no DNA. The germline V gene has CDR1 SGDLS and CDR2 YYNGEE. The CDR3 loop spans 14 amino acids. CDR3 in amino acids: CASSDRELTGELFF.

V gene TRBV2 combines with J gene TRBJ2-1. Germline CDR1 reads SNHLY; CDR2 reads FYNNEI. The length of the CDR3 is 13 residues. The CDR3: CATPDRAPNEQFF.

The V and J genes are TRBV20-1 and TRBJ2-1; TCRdb selects TRBD2, and the lack of DNA leaves this call unchecked. This CDR3 has 14 residues. Germline V CDR1 and CDR2: DFQATT, SNEGSKA (reference sequence). The CDR3 protein is CSASVPAGGREQFF.

This rearrangement joins TRBV6-5 to TRBJ1-1; with no DNA, the TCRdb D assignment of TRBD1 cannot be verified. The germline gives CDR1 MNHEY, CDR2 SVGAGI. There are 12 residues in the CDR3. The chain's CDR3 is CASSQGVTEAFF.

The J gene is TRBJ2-7, the V gene TRBV7-7; absent DNA, TCRdb's TRBD1 call cannot be checked. The CDR3 has 13 residues. Germline V CDR1 and CDR2: SSHAT, FNYEAQ (reference sequence). The CDR3 reads CASARGSAYEQYF.

This chain uses TRBV7-2 with TRBJ1-5; the D call of TRBD1 rests on TCRdb alone, since no DNA is present to check it. The CDR3 is made up of 15 amino acids. CDR1 and CDR2 from the germline V gene are SGHTA and FQGNSA. The CDR3 spells CASSLSRDSNQPQHF. Combining the CDR3 with reference TRBV7-2 and TRBJ1-5 gives the whole variable domain GAGVSQSPSNKVTEKGKDVELRCDPISGHTALYWYRQSLGQGLEFLIYFQGNSAPDKSGLPSDRFSAERTGGSVSTLTIQRTQQEDSAVYLCASSLSRDSNQPQHFGDGTRLSIL.

The chain has TRBV2 and TRBJ2-1; TCRdb names TRBD2, which stays unverified in the absence of DNA. Germline V lookup: CDR1 SNHLY, CDR2 FYNNEI. This CDR3 contains 18 residues. CDR3 in amino acids: CASSDSVRASGDYNEQFF.

The chain uses TRBV28 and TRBJ2-5; no DNA is available, so the TRBD2 call from TCRdb remains unchecked. Germline values: CDR1 MDHEN, CDR2 SYDVKM. This CDR3 spans 14 amino acids. CDR3 loop: CASSFLADQETQYF.

The chain combines TRBV7-2 with TRBJ2-3; TCRdb proposes TRBD2, but this gene call is untestable without DNA. This CDR3 has 15 residues. Germline assignment: CDR1 SGHTA and CDR2 FQGNSA. CDR3 in amino acids: CASSLAGGWADTQYF. The entire variable domain, with the rest obtained from reference TRBV7-2 and TRBJ2-3, is as follows: GAGVSQSPSNKVTEKGKDVELRCDPISGHTALYWYRQSLGQGLEFLIYFQGNSAPDKSGLPSDRFSAERTGGSVSTLTIQRTQQEDSAVYLCASSLAGGWADTQYFGPGTRLTVL.

The chain links TRBV7-9 to TRBJ1-2. The CDR3 has 13 residues. CDR1 is SEHNR, CDR2 FQNEAQ, per germline (reference sequence). Here the CDR3 reads CASSLGGGYGYTF.

The chain employs TRBV21-1 and TRBJ2-1; the D gene TCRdb calls, TRBD1, cannot be checked with no DNA. TRBV21-1 is flagged as a pseudogene. CDR3 length: 14 residues. The CDR3 spells CASSKARNVHEQFF.

The chain couples TRBV28 to TRBJ2-7; TCRdb selects TRBD2, and the lack of DNA leaves this call unchecked. Germline assignment: CDR1 MDHEN and CDR2 SYDVKM. The CDR3 is made up of 14 amino acids. This CDR3 reads CASSLPSGSYEQYF.

The chain links TRBV6-2 or TRBV6-3 to TRBJ2-5; the D call from TCRdb, TRBD2, cannot be confirmed without DNA. The CDR3 extends over 16 amino acids. The germline CDR1 and CDR2 sequences are MNHEY and SVGEGT. The CDR3 sequence: CASSYPAPGGEETQYF.

The chain recombines TRBV29-1 with TRBJ2-7; TCRdb designates TRBD2, a call that cannot be tested without DNA. The CDR3 runs 13 residues. Germline V gene sequence: CDR1 SQVTM, CDR2 ANQGSEA. The CDR3 loop reads CSVGLASLSEQYF.